The 20 T cell receptor beta chains below were found in one sample sequenced in a study of blood T cells in healthy people across ages. Next came a second PCR, run for 7 to 11 cycles, which used a sample-barcoded 5' primer along with a J-beta primer mix. TCRdb reprocessed the 5' RACE reads via MiXCR and lists one record per CDR3 protein. The sample contains around 970,000 distinct CDR3 sequences, about 51% of which appear only once. Sequenced material: blood. The receptors stem from a woman in her fifties or sixties in good health.

The chain joins TRBV7-9 to TRBJ2-2; 9 bases are shared with TRBD1. V lost 0 bases, J lost 6 bases, and 8 bases stayed unmatched. The CDR3 loop spans 17 amino acids. CDR1 is SEHNR and CDR2 is FQNEAQ in the germline V gene (reference sequence). CDR3 nucleotide sequence: TGTGCCAGCAGCTTAGCCCTCGGGACAGGGCGCCCCGGGGAGCTGTTTTTT. Its protein is CASSLALGTGRPGELFF.

The CDR3 region has the DNA TGTGCCAGCAGTTCGGGGCGGGAGGGAGCGCTGAACACTGAAGCTTTCTTT. Residues: CASSSGREGALNTEAFF. The chain combines TRBV6-5 with TRBJ1-1; a possible D gene is TRBD1 (5 bases). V lost 4 bases, J lost 0 bases, and 18 bases lay in between. This CDR3 is 17 amino acids long. The V gene's germline CDR1 is MNHEY and CDR2 SVGAGI.

V usage is TRBV30 and J usage is TRBJ2-7; a possible D gene is TRBD1 (5 bases). CDR1 is GTSNPN, CDR2 SVGIG, per germline (reference sequence). V lost 3 bases, J lost 0 bases, and 6 bases lay in between. The CDR3 runs to 12 residues. In nucleotides, the CDR3 is TGTGCCTGGAGGCAGGGCTCCTACGAGCAGTACTTC. It encodes CAWRQGSYEQYF.

The rearrangement uses TRBV30 and TRBJ1-1; TRBD1 is a possible D gene (5 bases). Germline values: CDR1 GTSNPN, CDR2 SVGIG (reference sequence). V shed 1 base and J shed 4 bases, with 10 bases lying between them. This CDR3 is built from 13 residues. The CDR3 protein is CAWSAGIGTEAFF. The DNA for the CDR3 is TGTGCCTGGAGTGCAGGGATCGGCACTGAAGCTTTCTTT.

The V call is TRBV19, the J call TRBJ1-5; D remains unclear. Between the trimmed V and J ends, which lost 7 bases and 6 bases, there was a span of 19 bases. CDR3 length: 15 amino acids. Germline-derived CDR1 and CDR2 are LNHDA and SQIVND (reference sequence). CDR3 protein: CASTDLGGIGQPQHF. DNA for the CDR3: TGTGCCAGTACCGATCTGGGCGGAATAGGTCAGCCCCAGCATTTT.

The CDR3 nucleotides are TGTGCCAGCAGTGAATTGAAGAACAATGAGCAGTTCTTC. As protein: CASSELKNNEQFF. The rearrangement links TRBV25-1 to TRBJ2-1; D call uncertain. V lost 1 base, J lost 5 bases, and 6 bases lay in between. CDR3 size: 13 residues. Germline V gene data show CDR1 as MGHDK and CDR2 as SYGVNS. The complete variable domain, with remaining parts taken from reference TRBV25-1 and TRBJ2-1, reads EADIYQTPRYLVIGTGKKITLECSQTMGHDKMYWYQQDPGMELHLIHYSYGVNSTEKGDLSSESTVSRIRTEHFPLTLESARPSHTSQYLCASSELKNNEQFFGPGTRLTVL.

CDR3 region: CASSFGFIGETSTDTQYF. The CDR3 DNA sequence: TGTGCCAGCAGCTTTGGCTTCATAGGCGAAACTAGCACAGATACGCAGTATTTT. This chain uses TRBV11-2 with TRBJ2-3; D call uncertain. CDR3 size: 18 residues. Trimming removed 3 bases from V and 0 bases from J, with 19 bases in between. The germline V gene encodes CDR1 SGHAT and CDR2 FQNNGV.

This clonotype has a handful of counts. The J gene is TRBJ2-3, the V gene TRBV18; D is undetermined. CDR1 is KGHSH and CDR2 is LQKENI in the germline V gene. V was pared by 2 bases and J by 2 bases, with 8 bases between. CDR3 size: 14 residues. The CDR3, as DNA: TGTGCCAGCTCACCAGGGGTCAACACAGATACGCAGTATTTT. It specifies CASSPGVNTDTQYF.

The chain links TRBV12-3 or TRBV12-4 to TRBJ1-1; D may be TRBD1 (5 bases). The germline V and J ends were trimmed by 10 bases and 0 bases, with 15 bases remaining between them. This CDR3 has 14 amino acids. CDR3 residues: CAIKRGAVNTEAFF. The CDR3 region has the DNA TGTGCCATCAAGAGAGGGGCAGTGAACACTGAAGCTTTCTTT.

The V and J genes are TRBV12-3 or TRBV12-4 and TRBJ1-2, with 9 bases aligning to TRBD1. Losses at the gene ends were 5 bases for V and 8 bases for J; bases not matched to a gene: 12. This CDR3 contains 15 residues. The CDR3 DNA is TGTGCCAGCAGTCAAGCAGGGACAGGGTACAAGGGCTACACCTTC. This gives the protein CASSQAGTGYKGYTF.

This chain connects TRBV20-1 to TRBJ2-5, with D perhaps TRBD2 (6 bases). TRBJ2-7 explains the end of the DNA better; the J call may be wrong. This CDR3 has 14 amino acids. Germline V gene data show CDR1 as DFQATT and CDR2 as SNEGSKA (reference sequence). CDR3 residues: CSASSSGVHYEQYF. In nucleotides, the CDR3 is TGCAGTGCTAGCTCTTCGGGAGTCCACTACGAGCAGTACTTC.

In its sample, this clonotype was seen a few times. This chain links TRBV7-9 with TRBJ2-7, with D unclear. Trimming removed 5 bases at V and 5 bases at J, with 13 bases between. The CDR3 sequence is 13 residues long. Germline CDR1 SEHNR, CDR2 FQNEAQ (reference sequence). CDR3 DNA sequence: TGTGCCAGCAGCCCTCCCCGGGTCGACGAGCAGTACTTC. Translating it yields CASSPPRVDEQYF.

The chain has TRBV4-3 and TRBJ2-3, with 10 bases identical to TRBD2. The CDR3 is 16 amino acids. After removal of 4 bases from V and 2 bases from J, the junction contained 6 bases not matched to a gene. Germline V gene lookup returns CDR1 LGHNA and CDR2 YSLEER. The CDR3 region has the DNA TGCGCCAGCAGCCCGTCGACTAGCGGGCACACAGATACGCAGTATTTT. This translates into CASSPSTSGHTDTQYF.

This clonotype has just one count. This chain connects TRBV4-1 to TRBJ2-1; no clear D gene. V was shortened by 4 bases and J by 10 bases, with 14 bases between the two germline ends. This CDR3 has 13 amino acids. Per germline, CDR1 MGHRA and CDR2 YSYEKL. CDR3 region: CASSRPDGYEQFF. Written as DNA, the CDR3 is TGCGCCAGCAGCCGTCCGGACGGCTACGAGCAGTTCTTC.

This clonotype was seen more than once but under ten times. CDR3 residues: CASSSDRNNEQFF. The CDR3 DNA reads TGTGCCAGCAGCTCCGACAGGAACAATGAGCAGTTCTTC. The V gene is TRBV7-2, the J gene TRBJ2-1; D possibly corresponds to TRBD1 (6 bases). Germline V gene data show CDR1 as SGHTA and CDR2 as FQGNSA. The CDR3 spans 13 residues. V was pared by 4 bases and J by 5 bases, with 9 bases between.

With regard to this clonotype: The junction departs from the called germline gene at one end, perhaps through a read error. As DNA, the CDR3 is TGTGCCAGCAGTTACGGGAAGGCAAATTCGCCCCCCCACTTT. This codes for CASSYGKANSPPHF. The chain joins TRBV6-5 to TRBJ1-6; no clear D. The CDR3 contains 14 residues. CDR1 is MNHEY and CDR2 is SVGAGI in the germline V gene.

The chain has TRBV27 and TRBJ2-1, with 8 nucleotides matching TRBD2. CDR1 MNHEY and CDR2 SMNVEV come from the germline V gene (reference sequence). The CDR3 length is 15 residues. J lost 2 bases, V lost 4 bases, and 4 bases had no gene match. The CDR3 spells CASSSGLVTYNEQFF. CDR3 sequence (DNA): TGTGCCAGCAGTTCGGGACTAGTCACCTACAATGAGCAGTTCTTC.

V is TRBV7-9 and J is TRBJ2-5, with D possibly being TRBD2 (5 bases). Trimming removed 5 bases at V and 5 bases at J, with 18 bases between. CDR1 and CDR2 (germline): SEHNR, FQNEAQ (reference sequence). The CDR3 covers 15 residues. The CDR3, as DNA: TGTGCCAGCAGCCCCGGTGGGGTAGCGTGGGAGACCCAGTACTTC. It translates to CASSPGGVAWETQYF. The whole variable domain, filled in from reference TRBV7-9 and TRBJ2-5, reads DTGVSQNPRHKITKRGQNVTFRCDPISEHNRLYWYRQTLGQGPEFLTYFQNEAQLEKSRLLSDRFSAERPKGSFSTLEIQRTEQGDSAMYLCASSPGGVAWETQYFGPGTRLLVL.

The genes are TRBV3-1 and TRBJ1-1; no reliable D call. Trimming left V 3 bases short and J 4 bases short, with 9 bases between. Per the germline V gene, CDR1 is LGHDT and CDR2 is YNNKEL (reference sequence). This CDR3 is 13 amino acids long. In nucleotides, the CDR3 is TGTGCCAGCAGCCAGCGAGATATCACTGAAGCTTTCTTT. As protein: CASSQRDITEAFF.

The chain couples TRBV30 to TRBJ1-3; D is undetermined. This CDR3 has 11 amino acids. The germline V gene encodes CDR1 GTSNPN and CDR2 SVGIG (reference sequence). The V gene lost 4 bases and the J gene lost 2 bases, with 3 bases spanning the gap. As DNA, the CDR3 is TGTGCCTGGACACCTGGAAACACCATATATTTT. Translating it yields CAWTPGNTIYF.